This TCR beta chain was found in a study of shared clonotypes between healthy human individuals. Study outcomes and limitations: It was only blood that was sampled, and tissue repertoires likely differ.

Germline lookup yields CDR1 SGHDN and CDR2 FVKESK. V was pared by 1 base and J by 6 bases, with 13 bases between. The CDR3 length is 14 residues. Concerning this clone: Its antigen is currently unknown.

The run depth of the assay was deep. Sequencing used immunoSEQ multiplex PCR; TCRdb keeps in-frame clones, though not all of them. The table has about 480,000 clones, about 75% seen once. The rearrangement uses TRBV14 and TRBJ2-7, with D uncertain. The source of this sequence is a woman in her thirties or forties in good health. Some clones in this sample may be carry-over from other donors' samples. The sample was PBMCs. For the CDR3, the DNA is TGTGCCAGCAGCCAAGGTATCGAATCGGGCGAGCAGTACTTC. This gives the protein CASSQGIESGEQYF. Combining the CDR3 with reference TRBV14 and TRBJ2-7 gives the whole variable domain EAGVTQFPSHSVIEKGQTVTLRCDPISGHDNLYWYRRVMGKEIKFLLHFVKESKQDESGMPNNRFLAERTGGTYSTLKVQPAELEDSGVYFCASSQGIESGEQYFGPGTRLTVT.